These T cell receptor beta chains were read from a single sample in a study of blood T cell repertoires in COVID-19. Using immunoSEQ multiplex PCR, the repertoire was profiled, and TCRdb retains in-frame clones only, with some absent. The table has about 230,000 clones, roughly 88% seen once. The source material was peripheral blood. Receptors originate from a man aged 35 to 55 who had recovered from COVID-19. Both conserved end residues are part of each CDR3. D genes are given only for firm matches. The size entry is marked missing in some rows and otherwise reads once, few, many or a size class.

TRBV30	.	TRBJ2-1	TRBD2	TGTGCCTGGGCACTTGGACTAGCGGCCTACAATGAGCAGTTCTTC	CAWALGLAAYNEQFF
TRBV5-8	.	TRBJ2-1	.	TGTGCCAGCAGCTTGGAACCGGGAACCCATGCCTCCTACAATGAGCAGTTCTTC	CASSLEPGTHASYNEQFF
TRBV6-6	.	TRBJ2-1	TRBD2	TGTGCCAGCAGTAGCGGACTAGCGGTTTACAATGAGCAGTTCTTC	CASSSGLAVYNEQFF
TRBV5-1	.	TRBJ2-3	TRBD1	TGCGCCAGCAGCCCGGACAGGGGTGGCACAGATACGCAGTATTTT	CASSPDRGGTDTQYF
TRBV18	.	TRBJ1-1	TRBD1	TGTGCCAGCTCACCACCGACAGGGGCGAACACTGAAGCTTTCTTT	CASSPPTGANTEAFF
TRBV24-1	.	TRBJ1-2	TRBD1	TGTGCCACCAGTGATTTGGCCAGGGGGCGCCATGGCTACACCTTC	CATSDLARGRHGYTF
TRBV30	.	TRBJ1-6	.	TGTGCCTGGACTGGGACAATGATTTCACCCCTCCACTTT	CAWTGTMISPLHF
TRBV4-1	.	TRBJ2-7	TRBD2	TGCGCCAGCAGCCAACGTGGGGCTAGCGGGAGCTACGAGCAGTACTTC	CASSQRGASGSYEQYF
TRBV5-4	.	TRBJ2-5	TRBD2	TGTGCCAGCAGCTTGGTGGCTAGCGGGGGGGCGGAGACCCAGTACTTC	CASSLVASGGAETQYF
TRBV14	.	TRBJ2-7	.	TGTGCCAGCAGTCCCATCGGGGTCTACGAGCAGTACTTC	CASSPIGVYEQYF
TRBV11-3	.	TRBJ2-5	TRBD1	TGTGCCAGCAGCCGACCCATAAACAGGGGGCTAGAGACCCAGTACTTC	CASSRPINRGLETQYF
TRBV25-1	.	TRBJ2-3	.	TGTGCCAGCAGTGACCCTAGACAGGGCACAGATACGCAGTATTTT	CASSDPRQGTDTQYF
TRBV5-1	.	TRBJ2-7	.	TGCGCCAGCAGCTCGTCTGGCCCCTACGAGCAGTACTTC	CASSSSGPYEQYF
TRBV10-3	few	TRBJ1-2	.	TGTGCCATCAGTGCTGGCGGTATTAACTATGGCTACACCTTC	CAISAGGINYGYTF
TRBV2	.	TRBJ1-1	.	TGTGCCAGCAAGGCTAGGGGTAGGGACACTGAAGCTTTCTTT	CASKARGRDTEAFF
TRBV11-2	.	TRBJ2-1	.	TGTGCCAGCAGCTTAGGGGCTCGGCAGTTCTTC	CASSLGARQFF
TRBV5-1	.	TRBJ2-6	TRBD1	TGCGGGAGCAGGGACAGTCGGACTGGGGCCAACGTCCTGACTTTC	CGSRDSRTGANVLTF
TRBV4-3	.	TRBJ2-5	TRBD1	TGCGCCAGCAGCCAAGAGTTACGACAGGGAGAGACCCAGTACTTC	CASSQELRQGETQYF
TRBV19	.	TRBJ1-6	TRBD1	TGTGCCAGTGGGACGGACAGGGGAGGTTCACCCCTCCACTTT	CASGTDRGGSPLHF
TRBV19	.	TRBJ2-1	.	TGTGCCAGTAGTAGCGCGTGGGGCCTCGATGAGCAGTTCTTC	CASSSAWGLDEQFF
TRBV9	.	TRBJ2-3	TRBD1	TGTGCCAGCGCCGGGACAGACTACACAGATACGCAGTATTTT	CASAGTDYTDTQYF
TRBV27	.	TRBJ1-1	.	TGTGCCAGCAGTTTAATCTCGGGTACCCCTGAAGCTTTCTTT	CASSLISGTPEAFF
TRBV6-5	.	TRBJ1-6	.	TGTGCCAGCAGTCTGATCAGGGAGGATTCACCCCTCCACTTT	CASSLIREDSPLHF
TRBV6-2/TRBV6-3	.	TRBJ2-2	TRBD1	TGTGCCAGCAGCACAGGGGATAATAGCGGGGAGCTGTTTTTT	CASSTGDNSGELFF
TRBV11-3	.	TRBJ1-3	.	TGTGCCAGCAGCCGGGGGGGTGTGGCTGGAAACACCATATATTTT	CASSRGGVAGNTIYF
TRBV18	.	TRBJ2-5	.	TGTGCCAGCTCACCATCCCACACCCAAGAGACCCAGTACTTC	CASSPSHTQETQYF
TRBV2	.	TRBJ1-2	TRBD1	TGTGCCAGCAGCCGCGTCCCGACAGGGAGTCATGGCTACACCTTC	CASSRVPTGSHGYTF
TRBV4-1	.	TRBJ1-4	.	TGCGCCAGCAGCGGAGGGTTGGCTAATGAAAAACTGTTTTTT	CASSGGLANEKLFF
TRBV14	.	TRBJ1-2	TRBD1	TGTGCCAGCAGCCCTCAGACAGGGACCTATGGCTACACCTTC	CASSPQTGTYGYTF
TRBV5-6	.	TRBJ2-4	TRBD1	TGTGCCAGCAGCTTGGGGGGGACAGGTGTGAACATTCAGTACTTC	CASSLGGTGVNIQYF
TRBV10-3	few	TRBJ1-6	TRBD1	TGTGCCATCGGAACTACAGGGGAGACACCCCTCCACTTT	CAIGTTGETPLHF
TRBV11-3	many	TRBJ2-5	TRBD2	TGTGCCAGCAGCCGCGGGGGGGCCCAAGAGACCCAGTACTTC	CASSRGGAQETQYF
TRBV19	.	TRBJ2-7	.	TGTGCCAGTAGTAGCAGGGAAGATCGGTTCTACGAGCAGTACTTC	CASSSREDRFYEQYF
TRBV6-6	.	TRBJ1-2	.	TGTGCCAGCGTCGGGGGGTTACGGCGCGCTAACTATGGCTACACCTTC	CASVGGLRRANYGYTF
TRBV6-5	.	TRBJ2-3	.	TGTGCCAGCAGTTACTCGGGGACTGGAGATACGCAGTATTTT	CASSYSGTGDTQYF
TRBV5-1	.	TRBJ1-1	.	TGCGCCAGCAGCTTGGCCCCGGACAGTCCGACTGAAGCTTTCTTT	CASSLAPDSPTEAFF
TRBV6-5	.	TRBJ2-3	TRBD2	TGTGCCAGCAGTTATTCGACTAGCGCGCGGGGAGATACGCAGTATTTT	CASSYSTSARGDTQYF
TRBV2	once	TRBJ2-5	TRBD1	TGTGCCAGCAGTGCGGGACAGGGGGCGCGGGAGACCCAGTACTTC	CASSAGQGARETQYF
TRBV19	.	TRBJ1-5	TRBD1	TGTGCCAGTAGTACCGTGACAGGGTGGAATCAGCCCCAGCATTTT	CASSTVTGWNQPQHF
TRBV19	.	TRBJ2-3	.	TGTGCCAGTTTTTGGGGCACCCGAACCCAGGCCGGCACAGATACGCAGTATTTT	CASFWGTRTQAGTDTQYF
TRBV5-1	few	TRBJ2-7	TRBD1	TGCGCCAGCAGCTTGGCCCCGGGCGGGGGACAGGGGGCAGGATACGAGCAGTACTTC	CASSLAPGGGQGAGYEQYF
TRBV18	.	TRBJ1-2	.	TGTGCCAGCTCACCGTCCGGGAATGGCTACACCTTC	CASSPSGNGYTF
TRBV7-9	few	TRBJ1-5	TRBD1	TGTGCCAGCAGCTCAACCTCGACAGGGGGGCTAAATCAGCCCCAGCATTTT	CASSSTSTGGLNQPQHF
TRBV7-2	.	TRBJ2-7	TRBD2	TGTGCCAGCAGCCCCCCGGGACTAGCTTATGGGTACGAGCAGTACTTC	CASSPPGLAYGYEQYF